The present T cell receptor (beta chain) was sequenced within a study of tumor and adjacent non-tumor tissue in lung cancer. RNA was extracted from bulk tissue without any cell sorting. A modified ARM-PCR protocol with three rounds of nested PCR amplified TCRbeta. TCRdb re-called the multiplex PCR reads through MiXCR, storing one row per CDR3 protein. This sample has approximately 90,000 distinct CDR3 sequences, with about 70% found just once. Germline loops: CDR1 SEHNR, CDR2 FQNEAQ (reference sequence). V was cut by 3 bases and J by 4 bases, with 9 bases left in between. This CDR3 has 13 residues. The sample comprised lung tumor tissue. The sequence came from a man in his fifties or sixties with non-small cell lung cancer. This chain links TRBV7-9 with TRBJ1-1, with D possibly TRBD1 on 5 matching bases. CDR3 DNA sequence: TGTGCCAGCAGCTTTTCGGACACCACTGAAGCTTTCTTT. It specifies CASSFSDTTEAFF.